The next 27 T cell receptor beta chains were all read from a single sample in a study of T cell repertoires in cytomegalovirus infection (dated by TCRdb to between 2019 and 2020). Sequencing used an Illumina HiSeq 1500. The raw public reads went through TCRdb reprocessing: fastp at Q25, MiXCR clone calling, in-frame beta chains kept. Every distinct CDR3 protein forms one entry, paired with its most common genes and DNA. A total of 450,000 to 650,000 distinct CDR3 sequences appear in this sample, about 26% of them only once. The ten biggest clones cover over 10% of the sample. Sequenced material: PBMCs. These receptors all stem from a human donor in good health (CMV status not recorded). Some clones in this sample may be carry-over from other donors' samples.

This clonotype was observed a few times. This chain joins TRBV27 and TRBJ2-1, with 8 bases lining up with TRBD2. The length of the CDR3 is 19 residues. V gave up 5 bases and J gave up 4 bases; unmatched junction bases: 19. Germline CDR1 reads MNHEY; CDR2 reads SMNVEV (reference sequence). The CDR3 nucleotides read TGTGCCAGCAGTCCCGACCCTTTCCATAGCGGGACGGAGTACAATGAGCAGTTCTTC. Its protein product is CASSPDPFHSGTEYNEQFF.

This chain uses TRBV20-1 with TRBJ2-1, with 11 bases fitting TRBD2. Germline CDR1 DFQATT, CDR2 SNEGSKA (reference sequence). The CDR3 has 14 residues. J gave up 7 bases and V 5 bases, and 7 bases lay outside the gene matches. This CDR3 reads CSALSGRAGNEQFF. The DNA of the CDR3 is TGCAGTGCTCTTAGCGGGAGGGCGGGGAATGAGCAGTTCTTC.

The gene calls are TRBV6-1 and TRBJ2-7; perhaps D is TRBD1 or TRBD2 (5 bases each). Germline V CDR1 and CDR2: MNHNS, SASEGT. This CDR3 region has 13 residues. Trimming took off 6 bases at V and 5 bases at J, with 14 bases between the two ends. CDR3 residues: CASRPGPTDEQYF. The CDR3 DNA reads TGTGCCAGCAGGCCGGGACCCACGGACGAGCAGTACTTC.

This clonotype was seen only a few times. V gene TRBV6-2 or TRBV6-3 combines with J gene TRBJ2-1; D could derive from TRBD1 or TRBD2 (6 bases each). V lost 5 bases to trimming and J lost 0 bases, with 11 bases between them. Germline V lookup: CDR1 MNHEY, CDR2 SVGEGT. CDR3 length: 15 residues. CDR3 sequence reads: CASSPGGVSYNEQFF. The CDR3 coding sequence is TGTGCCAGCAGTCCCGGGGGCGTCTCCTACAATGAGCAGTTCTTC.

This clonotype was recorded once. The chain employs TRBV9 and TRBJ2-7, with 9 positions matching TRBD2. V was clipped by 0 bases and J by 1 base; unmatched bases: 5. Per the germline V gene, CDR1 is SGDLS and CDR2 is YYNGEE. This CDR3 spans 16 amino acids. The CDR3 is CASSVGAGGTSYEQYF. CDR3 in DNA: TGTGCCAGCAGCGTAGGAGCGGGAGGTACGTCCTACGAGCAGTACTTC.

The chain uses TRBV27 and TRBJ2-1, with D unresolved. Germline V lookup: CDR1 MNHEY, CDR2 SMNVEV (reference sequence). V lost 10 bases to trimming and J lost 4 bases, with 8 bases between them. This CDR3 contains 11 residues. The DNA of the CDR3 is TGTGCCACCTTGGGGTACAATGAGCAGTTCTTC. Protein sequence: CATLGYNEQFF.

This clonotype was seen a few times. The rearrangement joins TRBV11-3 to TRBJ2-2, with D unclear. V gave up 1 base and J gave up 7 bases, with 13 bases separating them. Germline V gene sequence: CDR1 SGHNT, CDR2 YENEEA. The CDR3 has 15 amino acids. Written as DNA, the CDR3 is TGTGCCAGCAGCTTAGCGTGGTTTGAAAACGGGGAGCTGTTTTTT. Amino acids: CASSLAWFENGELFF.

The CDR3 region has the DNA TGTGCCAGCAGCTTAGTTGAAGGGGCTAATGAGCAGTTCTTC. This translates into CASSLVEGANEQFF. This rearrangement joins TRBV11-3 to TRBJ2-1; tentatively, D is TRBD1 (5 bases). V was cut by 1 base and J by 7 bases, with 11 bases left in between. Germline assignment: CDR1 SGHNT and CDR2 YENEEA. CDR3 size: 14 residues. The full variable domain, its missing parts supplied by reference TRBV11-3 and TRBJ2-1, is EAGVVQSPRYKIIEKKQPVAFWCNPISGHNTLYWYLQNLGQGPELLIRYENEEAVDDSQLPKDRFSAERLKGVDSTLKIQPAELGDSAVYLCASSLVEGANEQFFGPGTRLTVL.

This clonotype was counted at least ten times. DNA for the CDR3: TGTGCCAGCAGCTTCCGACAGGCTCCGGGCTACACCTTC. Residues: CASSFRQAPGYTF. The rearrangement uses TRBV7-2 and TRBJ1-2, with a tentative D call TRBD1 (6 bases). Trimming shortened V by 3 bases and J by 8 bases, and 13 bases separated the two germline ends. The CDR3 spans 13 residues. The germline V gene encodes CDR1 SGHTA and CDR2 FQGNSA. The whole variable domain, filled in from reference TRBV7-2 and TRBJ1-2, reads GAGVSQSPSNKVTEKGKDVELRCDPISGHTALYWYRQSLGQGLEFLIYFQGNSAPDKSGLPSDRFSAERTGGSVSTLTIQRTQQEDSAVYLCASSFRQAPGYTFGSGTRLTVV.

The CDR3 loop reads CASSLGTVSSTDTQYF. CDR3 DNA sequence: TGTGCCAGCAGTCTCGGGACGGTTTCTAGCACAGATACGCAGTATTTT. The genes are TRBV12-3 or TRBV12-4 and TRBJ2-3; D may be TRBD1 or TRBD2 (5 bases each). The CDR3 has 16 residues. V dropped 5 bases and J dropped 0 bases, with 15 bases sitting between them.

The chain uses TRBV27 and TRBJ2-4; no clear D. The CDR3 extends over 13 amino acids. Trimming pared 2 bases from V and 1 base from J, leaving 3 bases between. CDR1 and CDR2 from the germline V gene are MNHEY and SMNVEV (reference sequence). The CDR3 nucleotides read TGTGCCAGCAGTTTAGTCGCCAAAAACATTCAGTACTTC. Translation: CASSLVAKNIQYF.

J is TRBJ1-2 and V is TRBV29-1, with D perhaps TRBD1 (6 bases). CDR1 is SQVTM and CDR2 is ANQGSEA in the germline V gene. The V and J ends lost 8 bases and 3 bases respectively, with 10 bases between them. This CDR3 has 11 amino acids. The CDR3 is CSTGSDYGYTF. CDR3 DNA: TGCAGCACAGGGTCGGACTATGGCTACACCTTC.

This clonotype has ten or more counts. V gene TRBV11-2 combines with J gene TRBJ2-1, with D hard to call. The CDR3 is 13 amino acids. Looked up from germline, CDR1 is SGHAT and CDR2 is FQNNGV. Deletions cut 5 bases from V and 9 bases from J, with 14 bases between. The CDR3 region is CASSPARFGEQFF. Written as DNA, the CDR3 is TGTGCCAGCAGCCCCGCCCGGTTCGGTGAGCAGTTCTTC.

V usage is TRBV7-2 and J usage is TRBJ2-3; D is ambiguous. The ends were cut back, 0 bases at V and 0 bases at J, with 25 bases in the middle. There are 21 residues in the CDR3. Germline assignment: CDR1 SGHTA and CDR2 FQGNSA. Written as DNA, the CDR3 is TGTGCCAGCAGCTTAGCGCCCGGGCCGCGTAGTTTCTTACTCAGCACAGATACGCAGTATTTT. Amino acid sequence: CASSLAPGPRSFLLSTDTQYF.

This clonotype was picked up many times. This chain connects TRBV7-8 to TRBJ1-1; D perhaps matches TRBD1 (5 bases). Trimming removed 5 bases at V and 0 bases at J, with 19 bases between. Germline loops: CDR1 SGHVS, CDR2 FQNEAQ. The CDR3 extends over 17 amino acids. CDR3 sequence reads: CASSPRSRGTMNTEAFF. CDR3 DNA sequence: TGTGCCAGCAGCCCCCGGTCGCGAGGGACCATGAACACTGAAGCTTTCTTT.

This clonotype was counted a few times. The CDR3 loop is CASRSGLPEGEQYF. The CDR3 DNA follows: TGTGCCAGCAGGTCAGGACTGCCGGAAGGCGAGCAGTACTTC. The chain recombines TRBV12-3 or TRBV12-4 with TRBJ2-7; weak D call: TRBD2 (5 bases). The V gene lost 6 bases and the J gene lost 6 bases, with 18 bases spanning the gap. This CDR3 has 14 residues.

The chain joins TRBV19 to TRBJ1-1, with 9 bases that match TRBD1. Trimming cost V 3 bases and J 5 bases; bases outside gene matches: 4. The CDR3 sequence is 14 residues long. CDR1 and CDR2 (germline): LNHDA, SQIVND (reference sequence). CDR3 sequence reads: CASSISGQGTEAFF. The DNA for the CDR3 is TGTGCCAGTAGTATTTCCGGACAGGGGACTGAAGCTTTCTTT.

This clonotype was observed many times. This rearrangement joins TRBV7-2 to TRBJ2-1; D remains unclear. The CDR3 is made up of 13 amino acids. The ends were cut back, 1 base at V and 7 bases at J, with 8 bases in the middle. The V gene's germline CDR1 is SGHTA and CDR2 FQGNSA. The CDR3 DNA sequence: TGTGCCAGCAGCTTAGTCGCCTGGAATGAGCAGTTCTTC. It yields the protein CASSLVAWNEQFF. The entire variable domain, with the rest obtained from reference TRBV7-2 and TRBJ2-1, is as follows: GAGVSQSPSNKVTEKGKDVELRCDPISGHTALYWYRQSLGQGLEFLIYFQGNSAPDKSGLPSDRFSAERTGGSVSTLTIQRTQQEDSAVYLCASSLVAWNEQFFGPGTRLTVL.

This clonotype was recorded a few times. This chain uses TRBV6-2 or TRBV6-3 with TRBJ1-1; D remains ambiguous. This CDR3 contains 14 residues. Germline CDR1 is MNHEY and CDR2 is SVGEGT. V was cut by 0 bases and J by 5 bases, with 10 bases left in between. The CDR3 loop is CASSYSTGWTEAFF. The CDR3 bases are TGTGCCAGCAGTTACTCGACGGGGTGGACTGAAGCTTTCTTT.

This clonotype has only a few counts. The rearrangement joins TRBV19 to TRBJ2-1; D possibly corresponds to TRBD1 (5 bases). The length of the CDR3 is 16 residues. Per the germline V gene, CDR1 is LNHDA and CDR2 is SQIVND (reference sequence). Trimming pared 0 bases from V and 1 base from J, leaving 10 bases between. The CDR3 DNA is TGTGCCAGTAGTATAGATGGGGCACGTTCCTACAATGAGCAGTTCTTC. It translates to CASSIDGARSYNEQFF.

The gene calls are TRBV6-5 and TRBJ2-7, with TRBD2 identical over 13 bases. Germline CDR1 and CDR2: MNHEY and SVGAGI. This CDR3 has 12 residues. After removal of 4 bases from V and 12 bases from J, the junction contained 3 bases not matched to a gene. In nucleotides, the CDR3 is TGTGCCAGCAGTTCGGGACTAGCGGGACCGTACTTC. This encodes CASSSGLAGPYF.

The gene calls are TRBV12-3 or TRBV12-4 and TRBJ1-5; the D gene is possibly TRBD1 (5 bases). The CDR3 is 14 residues long. Trimming stripped 3 bases from V and 3 bases from J, with 9 bases between. CDR3 protein: CASSFGATNQPQHF. In nucleotides, the CDR3 is TGTGCCAGCAGTTTCGGGGCCACCAATCAGCCCCAGCATTTT.

The V and J genes are TRBV24-1 and TRBJ2-3; D might be TRBD1 or TRBD2, each matching 5 bases. Germline loops: CDR1 KGHDR, CDR2 SFDVKD. V lost 4 bases to trimming and J lost 4 bases, with 17 bases between them. The CDR3 extends over 16 amino acids. As DNA, the CDR3 is TGTGCCACCAGTGACTGGGACCGCGGTAAACCAGATACGCAGTATTTT. It encodes CATSDWDRGKPDTQYF.

J is TRBJ1-1 and V is TRBV12-3 or TRBV12-4; tentative D call: TRBD1 (5 bases). V lost 4 bases to trimming and J lost 3 bases, with 12 bases between them. There are 14 residues in the CDR3. CDR3 nucleotide sequence: TGTGCCAGCAGTTGGGGGGGTACCGACACTGAAGCTTTCTTT. Its translation: CASSWGGTDTEAFF.

V gene TRBV20-1 combines with J gene TRBJ1-4, with a tentative D call TRBD1 (6 bases). This CDR3 region has 15 residues. Germline assignment: CDR1 DFQATT and CDR2 SNEGSKA (reference sequence). Trimming took 2 bases from V and 6 from J, leaving 16 bases between them. CDR3 sequence (DNA): TGCAGTGCTAGAAGGGGGGCACTCACCCATGAAAAACTGTTTTTT. It codes for CSARRGALTHEKLFF.

The chain uses TRBV15 and TRBJ1-4, with TRBD1 matching 8 bases. This CDR3 is 16 amino acids long. V trimming: 1 base; J trimming: 6 bases; junction bases outside the gene matches: 7. The germline V gene encodes CDR1 LNHNV and CDR2 YYDKDF (reference sequence). This CDR3 reads CATSRVGAGGDEKLFF. The CDR3 region has the DNA TGTGCCACCAGCAGAGTAGGTGCAGGGGGCGATGAAAAACTGTTTTTT.

This clonotype was counted a few times. This chain uses TRBV7-6 with TRBJ2-1; TRBD1 matches at 11 bases. V was clipped by 1 base and J by 7 bases; unmatched bases: 6. This CDR3 comprises 16 residues. In germline, CDR1 is SGHVS, CDR2 FNYEAQ. The CDR3 protein is CASSLGPGQGVNEQFF. Written as DNA, the CDR3 is TGTGCCAGCAGCTTAGGTCCGGGACAGGGGGTAAATGAGCAGTTCTTC.